This TCR beta chain originates from a study of blood T cell repertoires in COVID-19. About the study: The United States, Italy and Spain provided the acute and convalescent COVID-19 samples. PBMCs, B-cell-depleted T cells, or T cells provided the cDNA or gDNA that made up the material.

The germline V gene has CDR1 KGHDR and CDR2 SFDVKD. The CDR3 is made up of 15 amino acids. Between the trimmed V and J ends, which lost 9 bases and 4 bases, there was a span of 20 bases. Authors' methods: The assay estimated nucleated cells by amplifying reference gene primers. TCRdb keeps only in-frame clones here, not all; method: immunoSEQ multiplex PCR. V and J calls and clone size follow that table, whereas D and trimming were derived from the DNA. The sample lists more than 150,000 clones, around 87% occurring once. This rearrangement joins TRBV24-1 to TRBJ2-5, with D perhaps matching TRBD2 (6 bases). This TCR derives from a middle-aged woman with acute or convalescent COVID-19. The material sequenced was peripheral blood. This chain's CDR3 is CATASAGGVGETQYF. CDR3 nucleotide sequence: TGTGCCACCGCCTCGGCCGGAGGGGTCGGAGAGACCCAGTACTTC.